This TCR beta chain originates from a study of blood T cell repertoires in COVID-19. Looking at the study overall: Acute and convalescent COVID-19 samples came from the United States, Italy and Spain.

Using immunoSEQ multiplex PCR, the repertoire was profiled, and TCRdb retains in-frame clones only, with some absent. The table has about 36,000 clones, approximately 69% seen once. CDR3 length: 12 amino acids. CDR1 KGHDR and CDR2 SFDVKD come from the germline V gene. V shed 10 bases, J shed 3 bases, and the junction held 0 bases outside the gene matches. This TCR was recovered from a man between 65 and 79 years old with COVID-19, enrolled during active disease. The chain employs TRBV24-1 and TRBJ1-3, with 9 bases identical to TRBD1. Specimen: peripheral blood. In DNA form, the CDR3 reads TGTGCCACGACAGGGGGTGGAAACACCATATATTTT. Translated: CATTGGGNTIYF.